The rows below give T cell receptor beta chains drawn from one sample of a study of T cells expressing NK-cell markers. One entry per CDR3 protein, without DNA, is what TCRdb gives after re-calling the 5' RACE reads. Recorded for this sample: about 260,000 distinct CDR3 sequences. Sequenced material: blood T cells: a sorted CD56 or NKG2C T cell subset, CD4+ or CD8+ T cells, or bulk PBMC T cells (not recorded which). The receptors were sampled from a woman between 18 and 70 years old in good health. The CDR3 runs from the conserved cysteine through the conserved F or W.

J	length	V	CDR3
TRBJ1-2	15	TRBV20-1	CSARDQGKGFYGYTF
TRBJ2-1	15	TRBV3-1	CASSPTGTSGFEQFF
TRBJ2-5	15	TRBV20-1	CSALRDRVREETQYF
TRBJ2-3	12	TRBV28	CASSPLGDTQYF
TRBJ2-3	19	TRBV5-1	CASTYTRTSGRAGTDTQYF
TRBJ2-7	14	TRBV9	CASSVHEATYEQYF
TRBJ2-6	18	TRBV12-3/TRBV12-4	CASSFVGGVLSGANVLTF
TRBJ1-1	11	TRBV6-2/TRBV6-3	CATEENTEAFF
TRBJ2-2	13	TRBV5-1	CASTPGDTGELFF
TRBJ2-1	13	TRBV24-1	CATSDQGGGEQFF
TRBJ2-4	15	TRBV20-1	CSAIGLGLAKNIQYF
TRBJ2-2	14	TRBV20-1	CSASNREKTGELFF
TRBJ2-1	17	TRBV11-2	CASSFIHTDSSYNEQFF
TRBJ2-1	17	TRBV7-2	CASSLRGEGTGYNEQFF
TRBJ2-5	16	TRBV12-3/TRBV12-4	CASSLRGVTTQETQYF
TRBJ2-1	17	TRBV4-3	CASSQDLGRGGYNEQFF
TRBJ1-1	12	TRBV6-5	CASARPDTEAFF
TRBJ1-5	16	TRBV20-1	CSATLGNSLSNQPQHF
TRBJ2-5	12	TRBV29-1	CSANRGRETQYF
TRBJ1-1	11	TRBV2	CASSVGTEAFF
TRBJ1-2	13	TRBV20-1	CSAPRAGAWGYTF
TRBJ2-1	15	TRBV7-9	CASSLIGGSYNEQFF
TRBJ2-5	12	TRBV7-2	CASSSFQETQYF
TRBJ2-5	14	TRBV20-1	CSALLTSGKETQYF
TRBJ1-2	11	TRBV20-1	CSARGGVGYTF
TRBJ2-7	15	TRBV5-4	CASSWGGSGRYEQYF
TRBJ2-5	11	TRBV19	CASSTRGTQYF
TRBJ1-3	12	TRBV6-6	CAVQGTGNTIYF